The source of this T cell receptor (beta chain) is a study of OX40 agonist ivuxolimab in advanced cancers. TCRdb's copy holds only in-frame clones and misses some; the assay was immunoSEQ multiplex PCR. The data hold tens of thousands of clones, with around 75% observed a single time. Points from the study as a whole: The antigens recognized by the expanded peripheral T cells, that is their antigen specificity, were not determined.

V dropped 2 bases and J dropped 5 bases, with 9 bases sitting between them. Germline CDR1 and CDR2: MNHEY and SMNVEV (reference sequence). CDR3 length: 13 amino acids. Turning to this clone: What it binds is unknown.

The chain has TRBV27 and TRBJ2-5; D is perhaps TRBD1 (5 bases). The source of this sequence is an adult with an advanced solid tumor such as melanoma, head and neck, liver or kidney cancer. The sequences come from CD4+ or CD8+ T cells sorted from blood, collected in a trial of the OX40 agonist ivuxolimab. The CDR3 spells CASSLLGAETQYF. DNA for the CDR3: TGTGCCAGCAGTTTACTAGGGGCTGAGACCCAGTACTTC.